This T cell receptor beta chain stems from a study of T cell repertoires in aging, cancer and after chemotherapy. On the study more broadly: Donors were grouped into six age bands spanning 30 or younger through 70 or older. Whole-study results and caveats: Loss of evenness, beyond lost richness, contributed to age-related TCR diversity decline in cancer patients. Untreated cancer patients had significantly lower blood TCR diversity than age-matched healthy donors.

Peripheral blood genomic DNA, not sorted cells or RNA, was the template. CDR3 length: 15 residues. The germline V and J ends were trimmed by 4 bases and 5 bases, with 14 bases remaining between them. Germline CDR1 reads SGHTA; CDR2 reads FQGNSA. Rearranged V-D-J TRB sequences were amplified with a mixed TRB-A/B primer pool. Each CDR3 protein gets one entry after TCRdb re-called the multiplex PCR reads with MiXCR. The sample lists about 3,000 distinct CDR3 sequences; 20% to 30% were seen once. Note on this clonotype: Its antigen remains unknown.

The gene calls are TRBV7-2 and TRBJ2-2; tentatively, D is TRBD1 or TRBD2 (6 bases each). This clonotype was obtained from a human donor in good health. Material: blood. The DNA for the CDR3 is TGTGCCAGCAGCTCCCAACAGGGAGGAACCGGGGAGCTGTTTTTT. Amino acid sequence: CASSSQQGGTGELFF.